The 17 T cell receptor beta chains given below trace back to one sample, sequenced in a study of identical twins. One entry per CDR3 protein results from TCRdb running MiXCR on the 5' RACE reads. The sample lists about 520,000 distinct CDR3 sequences, less than 25% seen once, with about 0.91% in the top ten. These data also formed part of another study, on T cells expressing NK-cell markers.

The sequenced sample was CD4+ T cells sorted from blood. These receptor sequences come from a woman aged 18-29 years in good health.

This clonotype has more than one count but fewer than ten. The chain combines TRBV4-3 with TRBJ1-1; no firm D call. Deletions cut 1 base from V and 1 base from J, with 4 bases between. Germline assignment: CDR1 LGHNA and CDR2 YSLEER. The CDR3 is 13 residues long. The CDR3 sequence is CASSQVWNTEAFF. CDR3 bases: TGCGCCAGCAGCCAAGTTTGGAACACTGAAGCTTTCTTT.

This chain connects TRBV20-1 to TRBJ2-2, with 7 bases aligning to TRBD1. Germline V gene lookup returns CDR1 DFQATT and CDR2 SNEGSKA (reference sequence). V shed 5 bases and J 4 bases; nucleotides not matched to a gene: 7. The length of the CDR3 is 14 residues. CDR3 DNA sequence: TGCAGTGCTGGAAAAGGGACAGCCACCGGGGAGCTGTTTTTT. This gives the protein CSAGKGTATGELFF.

This clonotype was seen a handful of times. V gene TRBV6-6 combines with J gene TRBJ1-6; no definite D call. This CDR3 has 10 residues. V shed 6 bases and J shed 15 bases, with 9 bases lying between them. The V gene's germline CDR1 is MNHNY and CDR2 SVGAGI (reference sequence). The CDR3 spells CASRTLLLHF. CDR3 nucleotides: TGTGCCAGCAGAACTCTCCTCCTCCACTTT.

This sequence joins TRBV6-5 and TRBJ2-1; maybe TRBD2 (5 bases). In germline, CDR1 is MNHEY, CDR2 SVGAGI. The ends were cut back, 2 bases at V and 4 bases at J, with 18 bases in the middle. CDR3 length: 17 residues. The CDR3 reads CASSYQKATGRYNEQFF. The DNA of the CDR3 is TGTGCCAGCAGTTACCAAAAGGCGACGGGGAGATACAATGAGCAGTTCTTC.

This clonotype has more than one count but fewer than ten. V gene TRBV27 combines with J gene TRBJ2-5; 9 bases fit TRBD1. Germline CDR1 and CDR2: MNHEY and SMNVEV (reference sequence). With 10 bases clipped from V and 2 bases from J, the junction kept 5 bases outside the gene matches. The CDR3 is made up of 13 amino acids. CDR3 nucleotides: TGTGCCACCCGGGACAGGGAACAAGAGACCCAGTACTTC. Translating it yields CATRDREQETQYF.

V gene TRBV5-1 combines with J gene TRBJ2-7, with 9 nucleotides matching TRBD1. Trimming removed 4 bases from V and 4 bases from J; junction bases left unmatched: 12. CDR3 length equals 16 residues. Germline CDR1 and CDR2: SGHRS and YFSETQ. The CDR3 DNA is TGCGCCAGCAGCCTTGCCAAGACAGGGGGTATGTACGAGCAGTACTTC. It is translated as CASSLAKTGGMYEQYF. The full variable domain, rest sourced from reference TRBV5-1 and TRBJ2-7, is KAGVTQTPRYLIKTRGQQVTLSCSPISGHRSVSWYQQTPGQGLQFLFEYFSETQRNKGNFPGRFSGRQFSNSRSEMNVSTLELGDSALYLCASSLAKTGGMYEQYFGPGTRLTVT.

This clonotype was picked up a small number of times. The chain is built from TRBV6-2 or TRBV6-3 and TRBJ2-3, with D hard to call. This CDR3 region has 13 residues. Germline V gene lookup returns CDR1 MNHEY and CDR2 SVGEGT. Trimming removed 7 bases at V and 1 base at J, with 9 bases between. The CDR3 sequence: CASTQHGTDTQYF. In nucleotides, the CDR3 is TGTGCCAGCACCCAACACGGCACAGATACGCAGTATTTT.

This clonotype was picked up a small number of times. The chain uses TRBV6-5 and TRBJ2-3; D uncertain. With 8 bases removed from V and 10 bases from J, the gap between germline ends came to 13 bases. The CDR3 is made up of 11 amino acids. The germline gives CDR1 MNHEY, CDR2 SVGAGI. For the CDR3, the DNA is TGTGCCAGCGGCGACCCGACCGCGCAGTATTTT. This encodes CASGDPTAQYF.

This clonotype has a count of ten or more. This chain joins TRBV12-3 or TRBV12-4 and TRBJ2-3; D is uncertain. Trimming left V 5 bases short and J 4 bases short, with 16 bases between. The CDR3 totals 15 residues. CDR3 sequence reads: CASSPSWGKADTQYF. The CDR3 bases are TGTGCCAGCAGTCCCTCCTGGGGTAAGGCAGATACGCAGTATTTT.

J is TRBJ2-5 and V is TRBV21-1; TRBD1 was called by the table and not checked on the DNA. TRBV21-1 is a pseudogene locus. This CDR3 spans 16 amino acids. In nucleotides, the CDR3 is TGTGCCAGCAGCAAAGTTCTACAGGGAGTAGGAGAGACCCAGTACTTC. This codes for CASSKVLQGVGETQYF.

The genes are TRBV10-3 and TRBJ2-3, with 9 bases that match TRBD2. Germline CDR1 reads ENHRY; CDR2 reads SYGVKD. Unmatched junction bases numbered 2, after V lost 0 bases and J lost 1 base. This CDR3 has 16 amino acids. The CDR3 DNA follows: TGTGCCATCAGTGAGTCCCAGCGGGGGGGCACAGATACGCAGTATTTT. Translation: CAISESQRGGTDTQYF.

The chain links TRBV5-1 to TRBJ2-6; D is unclear. The CDR3 has 15 residues. Per germline, CDR1 SGHRS and CDR2 YFSETQ. Trimming pared 4 bases from V and 0 bases from J, leaving 8 bases between. The CDR3, as DNA: TGCGCCAGCAGCGTACAACGCTCTGGGGCCAACGTCCTGACTTTC. This translates into CASSVQRSGANVLTF.

V and J are TRBV6-1 and TRBJ1-2; no clear D. Trimming removed 7 bases from V and 1 base from J, with 10 bases in between. CDR1 and CDR2 from the germline V gene are MNHNS and SASEGT. This CDR3 has 13 residues. DNA for the CDR3: TGTGCCAGCACTCTAGACCGTAACTATGGCTACACCTTC. It yields the protein CASTLDRNYGYTF.

The chain carries TRBV20-1 and TRBJ2-7, with 13 positions matching TRBD2. Looked up from germline, CDR1 is DFQATT and CDR2 is SNEGSKA (reference sequence). There are 16 residues in the CDR3. With 4 bases clipped from V and 0 bases from J, the junction kept 6 bases outside the gene matches. CDR3 protein: CSAKGLAGASSYEQYF. The CDR3 bases are TGCAGTGCTAAAGGACTAGCGGGGGCAAGCTCCTACGAGCAGTACTTC.

The chain recombines TRBV10-1 with TRBJ2-5; possible D gene TRBD2, 5 bases. Germline CDR1 is WNHNN and CDR2 is SYGVQD (reference sequence). The CDR3 consists of 13 residues. Trimming removed 3 bases at V and 4 bases at J, with 9 bases between. CDR3 protein: CASSDGGRETQYF. DNA for the CDR3: TGCGCCAGCAGTGATGGTGGGAGAGAGACCCAGTACTTC.

The sample holds many counts of this clonotype. A much larger clonotype is one base distant, so this may be a read error. V usage is TRBV20-1 and J usage is TRBJ1-1, with no clear D. Germline values: CDR1 DFQATT, CDR2 SNEGSKA (reference sequence). Trimming pared 5 bases from V and 1 base from J, leaving 5 bases between. CDR3 length: 11 amino acids. The CDR3 bases are TGCAGTGCTGGAGGGAACACTGAAGCTTTCTTT. Protein: CSAGGNTEAFF.

At least ten counts were recorded for this clonotype. This chain links TRBV7-9 with TRBJ2-1; 7 nucleotides match TRBD1. The CDR3 runs 14 residues. From germline, CDR1 is SEHNR and CDR2 FQNEAQ (reference sequence). Trimming cost V 7 bases and J 1 base; bases outside gene matches: 4. CDR3 protein: CASNPGQSYNEQFF. The DNA for the CDR3 is TGTGCCAGCAACCCGGGACAGTCCTACAATGAGCAGTTCTTC.